Listed below are T cell receptor beta chains from one sample, sequenced in a study of blood T cell repertoires in COVID-19. Profiled with immunoSEQ multiplex PCR; TCRdb holds only in-frame clones, not every one. The data show roughly 37,000 clones, about three quarters seen once. Specimen: peripheral blood. Receptors originate from a man aged 55 to 70 with active COVID-19. The CDR3 runs from the conserved cysteine through the conserved F or W. Fields, in order: V gene, D gene, CDR3 protein. The D gene is left open where the match is weak.

V gene: TRBV7-2; D gene: TRBD1; CDR3 protein: CASSEGANQPQHF
V gene: TRBV5-1; D gene: .; CDR3 protein: CASSLSTTHGNEQFF
V gene: TRBV6-5; D gene: TRBD2; CDR3 protein: CASRPWAGGTYEQYF
V gene: TRBV3-1/TRBV3-2; D gene: TRBD2; CDR3 protein: CASSWGGASTGELFF
V gene: TRBV7-2; D gene: TRBD1; CDR3 protein: CASSFGQGEGNTIYF
V gene: TRBV11-2; D gene: TRBD1; CDR3 protein: CASSSGTGAGGYTF
V gene: TRBV12-3/TRBV12-4; D gene: .; CDR3 protein: CASRTGGDYEQYF
V gene: TRBV5-8; D gene: .; CDR3 protein: CASSLVVWSTNSPLHF
V gene: TRBV6-5; D gene: .; CDR3 protein: CASISAGRIMYGYTF
V gene: TRBV4-1; D gene: .; CDR3 protein: CASSIDGAQGGSYEQYF
V gene: TRBV19; D gene: TRBD2; CDR3 protein: CASSTVAGLAYEQYF
V gene: TRBV7-2; D gene: .; CDR3 protein: CASTLTGNTEAFF
V gene: TRBV7-7; D gene: .; CDR3 protein: CASSFNGAGTGELFF
V gene: TRBV6-5; D gene: .; CDR3 protein: CASTPVWTANNEQFF
V gene: TRBV13; D gene: .; CDR3 protein: CASSQKTGTYTDTQYF
V gene: TRBV4-3; D gene: .; CDR3 protein: CASSQQATEETQYF
V gene: TRBV18; D gene: TRBD1; CDR3 protein: CASSPERGPQPQHF
V gene: TRBV4-3; D gene: TRBD1; CDR3 protein: CASSQGYRGFYTEAFF
V gene: TRBV4-3; D gene: .; CDR3 protein: CASSQVVGDTEAFF
V gene: TRBV7-9; D gene: TRBD1; CDR3 protein: CASSLVGQGYEQYF
V gene: TRBV19; D gene: TRBD1; CDR3 protein: CASTGQGNYGYTF
V gene: TRBV19; D gene: TRBD1; CDR3 protein: CASSRSRTGGLNTEAFF
V gene: TRBV7-8; D gene: TRBD1; CDR3 protein: CASSGTGTGNEQYF
V gene: TRBV7-2; D gene: .; CDR3 protein: CASKVGRGHNEKLFF
V gene: TRBV12-3/TRBV12-4; D gene: .; CDR3 protein: CASSFAGADGYTF
V gene: TRBV2; D gene: .; CDR3 protein: CASSVSGSSGSGYTF
V gene: TRBV7-9; D gene: .; CDR3 protein: CASSLGVNTIYF
V gene: TRBV3-1/TRBV3-2; D gene: TRBD1; CDR3 protein: CASSQDSGTANYEQYF
V gene: TRBV5-6; D gene: .; CDR3 protein: CASSLVGDGYTF
V gene: TRBV9; D gene: TRBD2; CDR3 protein: CASSVEVAGGPGETQYF
V gene: TRBV30; D gene: .; CDR3 protein: CAWTKNTEAFF
V gene: TRBV5-5; D gene: .; CDR3 protein: CASSLEEARALFF
V gene: TRBV5-6; D gene: TRBD1; CDR3 protein: CASSLGGQGGQPQHF
V gene: TRBV14; D gene: .; CDR3 protein: CASSQLSYEQYF
V gene: TRBV6-6; D gene: .; CDR3 protein: CASIEPGKYGYTF
V gene: TRBV6-6; D gene: .; CDR3 protein: CASSPGTNYGYTF
V gene: TRBV7-9; D gene: .; CDR3 protein: CASSLGPIGEGNQPQHF
V gene: TRBV19; D gene: .; CDR3 protein: CASSIAEGSVFYGYTF
V gene: TRBV5-4; D gene: .; CDR3 protein: CASSLGYPGNSPLHF
V gene: TRBV7-3; D gene: TRBD1; CDR3 protein: CASSPDRGLGNTIYF
V gene: TRBV29-1; D gene: .; CDR3 protein: CSVRGMGNYNYGYTF
V gene: TRBV5-6; D gene: .; CDR3 protein: CASTRGGTEAFF
V gene: TRBV4-3; D gene: .; CDR3 protein: CASSRGTVSTDTQYF
V gene: TRBV6-4; D gene: TRBD2; CDR3 protein: CASSERESGSYEQYF
V gene: TRBV7-2; D gene: .; CDR3 protein: CASSLSTYNEQFF
V gene: TRBV5-1; D gene: .; CDR3 protein: CASSLAANTGELFF
V gene: TRBV11-2; D gene: .; CDR3 protein: CASSLLGGTTEAFF
V gene: TRBV4-1; D gene: TRBD2; CDR3 protein: CASSQVPGGVTNEQFF
V gene: TRBV24-1; D gene: .; CDR3 protein: CATKRGPTGELFF
V gene: TRBV6-2/TRBV6-3; D gene: TRBD2; CDR3 protein: CASSVTSGNSYEQYF
V gene: TRBV2; D gene: .; CDR3 protein: CASTRKLAGERAGNTEAFF
V gene: TRBV4-1; D gene: TRBD2; CDR3 protein: CASSQGKGGGSYEQYF